This T cell receptor (beta chain) appears in the sequencing data of a study of OX40 agonist ivuxolimab in advanced cancers. With respect to the entire study: Ivuxolimab, which targeted the costimulatory receptor OX40 (CD134), was an agonistic, fully human IgG2 monoclonal antibody. The monotherapy dose-escalation portion (N of about 52 patients) of the phase I ivuxolimab trial is reported in the paper. The purpose of peripheral TCRbeta sequencing was to test whether ivuxolimab changed TCR sequence diversity and led to clonal T-cell expansion. The dose-escalation cohort was around 84% male with a mean age of approximately 60 years, ranging from roughly 23 to 79. Partial responses occurred in three dose-escalation patients, of whom one had hepatocellular carcinoma and two had cutaneous melanoma. Prior anti-PD-1, anti-PD-L1 or anti-CTLA-4 therapy was permitted, and 40% of dose-escalation patients had received checkpoint inhibitors. Of the roughly 52 dose-escalation patients, hepatocellular carcinoma was present in approximately 20, melanoma in about 15, renal cell carcinoma in 9 and head and neck cancer in 9. Intravenous ivuxolimab was administered to patients every 2 weeks at six dose levels: 0.01, 0.1, 0.3, 1.5, 3 and 10 mg/kg.

Relative to germline, V is 4 bases shorter and J is 2 bases shorter, with 18 bases between their ends. The CDR3 measures 16 amino acids from cysteine to phenylalanine. The only DNA kept is the CDR3, 48 bases in frame from the first base. CDR1 is given as PRHDT and CDR2 as FYEKMQ, both from the germline V gene (reference sequence). What the study reported, not specific to this receptor: Low levels of normalized T-cell clonal expansion were also seen in some nonresponding patients. After ivuxolimab, more expanded clones were found on average in CD8+ T cells than in CD4+ T cells. In the 0.1-3.0 mg/kg groups, partial responders had among the lowest normalized peripheral clonal expansion, particularly in CD8+ T cells. The antigen specificity of the clonally expanded peripheral T cells was not determined. At doses of 0.1 to 3.0 mg/kg, clonal expansion of both CD4+ and CD8+ T cells in blood was seen between baseline and week 6.

Genomic DNA was isolated from the sorted cells so that the TCRbeta CDR3 region could be sequenced. The immunoSEQ Assay was used to sequence the TCRbeta CDR3 regions. The immuneACCESS repertoire file appears here via TCRdb, limited to in-frame rearrangements. These files lack a portion of the clones; in checked studies, under half of the deficit traces to unresolved V genes, and the cause of the others is not known. A total of about 62,000 clones appear in this sample, around 84% of them only once. The biggest ten clones account for 4% of the sample. The trial excluded patients who had a history of autoimmune disease or were on systemic immunosuppression. Peripheral blood for TCR sequencing was collected from all dose cohorts at baseline, on cycle 4 day 1, and on cycle 7 day 1. The samples were drawn from a first-in-human, open-label, multicenter phase I dose-escalation trial of ivuxolimab. The trial enrolled adults with locally advanced or metastatic head and neck squamous cell, hepatocellular, melanoma or renal cell carcinoma. Before TCR sequencing, CD4+ T cells and CD8+ T cells from peripheral blood were sorted into separate populations.

A remark on this clone: Its antigen is currently not known. No qualities accompany the bases; no much larger clone lies one base away.

This TCR was recovered from an adult with an advanced solid tumor such as melanoma, head and neck, liver or kidney cancer. Recombination connected TRBV13 to TRBJ2-7; confidence is insufficient to name the D gene. The specimen comprised CD4+ or CD8+ T cells sorted from blood, sampled in a trial of the OX40 agonist ivuxolimab. CDR3 sequence: CASSSQKLGRPYEQYF. The nucleotide sequence is given as TGTGCCAGCAGCTCTCAAAAATTGGGCAGGCCCTACGAGCAGTACTTC.